The TCR beta chain described here comes from a study of T cell responses to AZD1222 COVID-19 vaccine. CDR3 length equals 13 residues. Germline loops: CDR1 MNHEY, CDR2 SMNVEV (reference sequence). V was clipped by 2 bases and J by 8 bases, with 10 bases between them. TCRdb keeps only in-frame clones here, not all; method: immunoSEQ multiplex PCR. Among around 130,000 clones listed, roughly nine tenths were seen once. Study-level results: Spike was spanned by vaccine-associated CD4 TCRs, which were dominant at 160-218 and 743-854.

On this clone itself: The antigen remains unidentified.

The genes are TRBV27 and TRBJ2-1; D is undetermined. The sequences come from peripheral blood, collected on day 0 of AZD1222 vaccination. The origin of this receptor is an adult in good health. CDR3 coding DNA: TGTGCCAGCAGTTTAATGGGGTACCATGAGCAGTTCTTC. Translating gives CASSLMGYHEQFF.